This entry lists 20 T cell receptor beta chains sequenced from one sample in a study of blood T cell repertoires in COVID-19. Measured with immunoSEQ multiplex PCR; TCRdb has only the in-frame clones, and not every one. The profile shows some 64,000 clones, just over 70% of them singletons. The sequenced sample was PBMCs or T cells enriched from blood (not recorded which). The receptors were sampled from an older woman who had been exposed to COVID-19.

This chain links TRBV7-3 with TRBJ1-5, with no clear D. This CDR3 spans 15 amino acids. V lost 2 bases and J 1 base, leaving 9 bases between the germline ends. In germline, CDR1 is SGHTA, CDR2 FQGTGA. Here the CDR3 reads CASSLGKRSNQPQHF. CDR3 coding DNA: TGTGCCAGCAGCTTAGGTAAGCGAAGCAATCAGCCCCAGCATTTT. Variable domain in full (rest from reference TRBV7-3 and TRBJ1-5): GAGVSQTPSNKVTEKGKYVELRCDPISGHTALYWYRQSLGQGPEFLIYFQGTGAADDSGLPNDRFFAVRPEGSVSTLKIQRTERGDSAVYLCASSLGKRSNQPQHFGDGTRLSIL.

The CDR3 nucleotides read TGTGCCAGCAGACCCCATGGGACAGTGAACTATGGCTACACCTTC. It is translated as CASRPHGTVNYGYTF. The chain is built from TRBV27 and TRBJ1-2; 7 bases are shared with TRBD1. The CDR3 has 15 amino acids. V gave up 6 bases and J gave up 2 bases; unmatched junction bases: 9. Germline V gene data show CDR1 as MNHEY and CDR2 as SMNVEV (reference sequence).

The chain recombines TRBV7-2 with TRBJ2-1; 14 bases map to TRBD2. The CDR3 has 16 residues. With V trimmed by 5 bases and J by 11 bases, 11 bases remained unmatched. Germline CDR1 and CDR2: SGHTA and FQGNSA. CDR3 sequence: CASSRQSGTSGSKQFF. The CDR3 region has the DNA TGTGCCAGCAGCCGCCAATCCGGGACTAGCGGGAGTAAGCAGTTCTTC.

The chain is built from TRBV30 and TRBJ1-5, with D perhaps TRBD1 (5 bases). The CDR3 runs to 15 residues. In germline, CDR1 is GTSNPN, CDR2 SVGIG (reference sequence). V shed 1 base and J shed 6 bases, with 16 bases lying between them. The CDR3 here is CAWSAEGVGRQPQHF. In DNA form, the CDR3 reads TGTGCCTGGAGTGCGGAAGGGGTTGGGCGTCAGCCCCAGCATTTT.

The genes are TRBV6-2 or TRBV6-3 and TRBJ1-1, with 8 nucleotides matching TRBD1. V trimming: 4 bases; J trimming: 7 bases; junction bases outside the gene matches: 11. Germline V gene sequence: CDR1 MNHEY, CDR2 SVGEGT. CDR3 size: 15 residues. In nucleotides, the CDR3 is TGTGCCAGCAGTTTTAGTATCAGGGGGCGCTTTGAAGCTTTCTTT. Protein: CASSFSIRGRFEAFF.

The chain couples TRBV7-8 to TRBJ1-3; D not resolved. Germline V CDR1 and CDR2: SGHVS, FQNEAQ. The CDR3 loop spans 13 amino acids. V was shortened by 5 bases and J by 1 base, with 6 bases between the two germline ends. CDR3 nucleotide sequence: TGTGCCAGCAGCCCGGAGTCTGGAAACACCATATATTTT. As protein: CASSPESGNTIYF.

V and J are TRBV30 and TRBJ1-2; D not resolved. Trimming removed 8 bases from V and 1 base from J, with 11 bases in between. The CDR3 covers 12 residues. Germline V gene sequence: CDR1 GTSNPN, CDR2 SVGIG (reference sequence). The CDR3 DNA is TGTGCCGAGGCCCGGGGTAACTATGGCTACACCTTC. Protein: CAEARGNYGYTF.

This clone was seen only a few times. This chain's CDR3 is CSVQHKEQYF. In DNA form, the CDR3 reads TGCAGCGTCCAACATAAAGAGCAGTACTTC. The chain employs TRBV29-1 and TRBJ2-7; D remains ambiguous. Trimming left V 6 bases short and J 7 bases short, with 10 bases between. The germline gives CDR1 SQVTM, CDR2 ANQGSEA. This CDR3 is built from 10 residues.

This clone was observed a few times. The chain employs TRBV10-3 and TRBJ2-1; 8 bases line up with TRBD2. V shed 4 bases and J 7 bases; nucleotides not matched to a gene: 6. Germline CDR1 reads ENHRY; CDR2 reads SYGVKD. The CDR3 consists of 14 residues. This CDR3 is CAISGTGTRNEQFF. CDR3 bases: TGTGCCATCAGTGGTACCGGGACTAGGAATGAGCAGTTCTTC.

This clone appeared a few times. The CDR3, as DNA: TGCGCCAGCAGCCGGGAGGCAAATCAGCCCCAGCATTTT. Its protein is CASSREANQPQHF. This chain links TRBV5-1 with TRBJ1-5; no reliable D call. The germline CDR1 and CDR2 sequences are SGHRS and YFSETQ. The germline V and J ends were trimmed by 4 bases and 4 bases, with 9 bases remaining between them. The CDR3 has 13 amino acids.

V gene TRBV7-2 combines with J gene TRBJ1-2; 7 bases are a match to TRBD1. CDR1 is SGHTA and CDR2 is FQGNSA in the germline V gene. V lost 1 base, J lost 0 bases, and 2 bases stayed unmatched. This CDR3 spans 15 amino acids. CDR3 nucleotide sequence: TGTGCCAGCAGCTTAGTCGGGACAGCTAACTATGGCTACACCTTC. It is translated as CASSLVGTANYGYTF.

The chain combines TRBV5-4 with TRBJ1-2; 11 positions agree with TRBD1. V gave up 5 bases and J gave up 4 bases; unmatched junction bases: 4. The CDR3 runs 14 residues. CDR1 and CDR2 (germline): SGHNT, YYREEE (reference sequence). This CDR3 is CASRSGQGAYGYTF. CDR3 sequence (DNA): TGTGCCAGCAGGTCAGGACAGGGGGCCTATGGCTACACCTTC.

The table lists this clone with a count of one. The CDR3 protein is CASSLTSSGGGKTQYF. The CDR3 DNA is TGTGCCAGCAGCCTCACCTCTAGCGGGGGGGGAAAGACCCAGTACTTC. This chain joins TRBV4-2 and TRBJ2-5, with 12 bases aligning to TRBD2. The junction had 9 bases not matched to a gene; V was cut back by 4 bases and J by 6 bases. This CDR3 is 16 amino acids long. The germline gives CDR1 LGHNA, CDR2 YNFKEQ.

This clone turned up a few times. The V and J genes are TRBV30 and TRBJ1-6; TRBD1 matches 12 bases. The J segment lost 8 bases and the V segment lost 3 bases, leaving 2 bases of the junction unmatched. The V gene's germline CDR1 is GTSNPN and CDR2 SVGIG (reference sequence). CDR3 length equals 14 residues. Here the CDR3 DNA reads TGTGCCTGGAGGGGACAGGGGGCGCATTCACCCCTCCACTTT. Amino acid sequence: CAWRGQGAHSPLHF.

The rearrangement links TRBV29-1 to TRBJ1-1; D might be TRBD1 (6 bases). Between the trimmed V and J ends, which lost 4 bases and 8 bases, there was a span of 11 bases. CDR1 is SQVTM, CDR2 ANQGSEA, per germline. The CDR3 consists of 11 residues. CDR3 DNA: TGCAGCGTTGGCTGGGGGCAGGAAGCTTTCTTT. It is translated as CSVGWGQEAFF.

This sequence joins TRBV3-1 (or the pseudogene TRBV3-2) and TRBJ1-3, with D tentatively TRBD1 (5 bases). The CDR3 loop spans 15 amino acids. Trimming shortened V by 0 bases and J by 3 bases, and 9 bases separated the two germline ends. Germline-derived CDR1 and CDR2 are LGHDT and YNNKEL (reference sequence). Here the CDR3 DNA reads TGTGCCAGCAGCCAAGACCAGGGTAGTGGAAACACCATATATTTT. Its protein is CASSQDQGSGNTIYF.

This rearrangement joins TRBV11-3 to TRBJ2-1, with 10 bases lining up with TRBD2. The length of the CDR3 is 15 residues. Trimming at V came to 2 bases and at J to 5 bases, leaving 3 bases not matched to a gene. CDR1 and CDR2 from the germline V gene are SGHNT and YENEEA. This CDR3 is CASSLSGRDDNEQFF. Written as DNA, the CDR3 is TGTGCCAGCAGCTTAAGCGGGAGGGATGACAATGAGCAGTTCTTC.

V usage is TRBV30 and J usage is TRBJ2-2, with 10 bases fitting TRBD1. The V segment lost 2 bases and the J segment 7 bases; nucleotides outside the gene matches: 7. The CDR3 is 15 residues long. Germline V gene data show CDR1 as GTSNPN and CDR2 as SVGIG (reference sequence). The CDR3 loop is CAWSSPGQGHGELFF. For the CDR3, the DNA is TGTGCCTGGAGTTCTCCGGGACAGGGGCACGGGGAGCTGTTTTTT.

J is TRBJ2-3 and V is TRBV3-1 (or the pseudogene TRBV3-2); TRBD2 agrees at 11 bases. The CDR3 covers 15 residues. Germline V gene lookup returns CDR1 LGHDT and CDR2 YNNKEL (reference sequence). Losses at the gene ends were 1 base for V and 4 bases for J; bases not matched to a gene: 1. The CDR3 region is CASSQAGLAADTQYF. The CDR3 nucleotides read TGTGCCAGCAGCCAAGCGGGACTAGCGGCAGATACGCAGTATTTT.

The chain uses TRBV30 and TRBJ2-7; 8 bases line up with TRBD2. This CDR3 is 14 amino acids long. J was trimmed by 6 bases and V by 5 bases; bases with no gene match: 12. Looked up from germline, CDR1 is GTSNPN and CDR2 is SVGIG (reference sequence). The DNA of the CDR3 is TGTGCCTGGGGAACCGGGACTAGTTCCCGCGAGCAGTACTTC. Translation gives CAWGTGTSSREQYF.